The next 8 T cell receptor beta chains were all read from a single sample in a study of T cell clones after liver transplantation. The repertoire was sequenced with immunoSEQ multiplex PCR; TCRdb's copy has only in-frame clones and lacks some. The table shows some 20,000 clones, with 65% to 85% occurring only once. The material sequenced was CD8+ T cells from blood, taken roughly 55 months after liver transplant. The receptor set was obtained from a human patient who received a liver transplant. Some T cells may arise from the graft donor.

CDR3 region: CATSRDKTLADTQYF. DNA for the CDR3: TGTGCCACCAGCAGAGATAAAACGTTGGCAGATACGCAGTATTTT. The V gene is TRBV15, the J gene TRBJ2-3; no clear D. This CDR3 comprises 15 residues. V lost 0 bases, J lost 4 bases, and 11 bases lay in between. CDR1 and CDR2 (germline): LNHNV, YYDKDF (reference sequence).

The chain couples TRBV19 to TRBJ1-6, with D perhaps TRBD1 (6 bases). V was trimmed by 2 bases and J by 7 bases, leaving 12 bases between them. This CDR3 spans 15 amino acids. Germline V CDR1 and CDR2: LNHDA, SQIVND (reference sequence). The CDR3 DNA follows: TGTGCCAGTAGTATACGGGGGCTGTACAATTCACCCCTCCACTTT. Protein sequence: CASSIRGLYNSPLHF.

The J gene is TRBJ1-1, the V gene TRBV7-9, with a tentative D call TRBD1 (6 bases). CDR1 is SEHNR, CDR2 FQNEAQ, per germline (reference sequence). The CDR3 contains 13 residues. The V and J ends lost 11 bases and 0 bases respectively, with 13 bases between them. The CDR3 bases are TGTGCCGGACGACAGGCGCTGAACACTGAAGCTTTCTTT. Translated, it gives CAGRQALNTEAFF. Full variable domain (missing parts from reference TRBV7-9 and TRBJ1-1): DTGVSQNPRHKITKRGQNVTFRCDPISEHNRLYWYRQTLGQGPEFLTYFQNEAQLEKSRLLSDRFSAERPKGSFSTLEIQRTEQGDSAMYLCAGRQALNTEAFFGQGTRLTVV.

Here the CDR3 DNA reads TGTGCCATTCCCAGAGGTCTTAGCGGGGGGGTGGTGTGGCAAGACAATGAGCAGTTCTTC. Encoded protein: CAIPRGLSGGVVWQDNEQFF. This rearrangement joins TRBV6-4 to TRBJ2-1; 11 positions match TRBD2. This CDR3 region has 20 residues. Germline trimming cut 10 bases from V and 5 bases from J; bases unmatched to any gene: 25. Per germline, CDR1 MRHNA and CDR2 SNTAGT.

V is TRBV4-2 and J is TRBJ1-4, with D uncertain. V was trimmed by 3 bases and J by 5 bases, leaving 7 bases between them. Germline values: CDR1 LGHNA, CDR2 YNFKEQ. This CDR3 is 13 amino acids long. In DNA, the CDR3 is TGTGCCAGCAGCCATAACGACAATGAAAAACTGTTTTTT. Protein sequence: CASSHNDNEKLFF.

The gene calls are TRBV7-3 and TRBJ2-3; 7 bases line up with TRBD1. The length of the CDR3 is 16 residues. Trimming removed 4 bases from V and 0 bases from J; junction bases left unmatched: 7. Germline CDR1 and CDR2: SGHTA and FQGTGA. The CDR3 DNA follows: TGTGCCAGCAGCTACAGGGGTCCGACTAGCACAGATACGCAGTATTTT. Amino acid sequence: CASSYRGPTSTDTQYF.

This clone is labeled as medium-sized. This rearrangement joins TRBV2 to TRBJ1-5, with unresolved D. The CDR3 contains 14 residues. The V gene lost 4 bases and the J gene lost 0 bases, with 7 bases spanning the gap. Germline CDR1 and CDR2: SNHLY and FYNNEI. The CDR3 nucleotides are TGTGCCAGCAGTGGCTACGATAGCAATCAGCCCCAGCATTTT. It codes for CASSGYDSNQPQHF.

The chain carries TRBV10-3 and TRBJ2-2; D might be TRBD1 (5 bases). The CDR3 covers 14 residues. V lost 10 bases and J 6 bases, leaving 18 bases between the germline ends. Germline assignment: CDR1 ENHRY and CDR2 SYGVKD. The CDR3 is CATSETVPPGELFF. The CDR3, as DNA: TGTGCCACTTCGGAGACAGTACCTCCCGGGGAGCTGTTTTTT.